This T cell receptor beta chain came from a study of T cells after yellow fever vaccination. Study results and caveats: Booster sampling recovered most clones from primary vaccination (96% CD4, approximately 90% CD8).

V lost 5 bases to trimming and J lost 3 bases, with 8 bases between them. CDR1 is MNHEY and CDR2 is SVGEGT in the germline V gene. The CDR3 runs 12 residues. In TCRdb, the 5' RACE reads were re-called with MiXCR into one record per CDR3 protein. The sample contains hundreds of thousands of distinct CDR3 sequences, approximately 19% of which appear only once. This clonotype was counted a few times. Its antigen is not known. This chain uses TRBV6-2 or TRBV6-3 with TRBJ2-7; a weak D match, TRBD2 (6 bases). The sample here was PBMCs, taken before the yellow fever booster vaccination. The TCR comes from a man between 18 and 35 years old who received the YFV17D yellow fever vaccine. DNA for the CDR3: TGTGCCAGCAGTACCGGGAGCTACGAGCAGTACGTC. Residues: CASSTGSYEQYV.